Reported below is one T cell receptor beta chain. Antigen specificity is unknown. Before the COVID-19 pandemic, during about 2010-2019, CD4+ T cells were taken from unexposed donors. After ten to eleven days of culture, CD4+ T cells were isolated. Germline CDR1 is MNHEY and CDR2 is SVGAGI. The CDR3 contains 13 residues. V lost 4 bases and J lost 5, with 11 bases in between. The data originate from a study of CD4 T cells in relation to SARS-CoV-2 and coronaviruses. Assay: immunoSEQ multiplex PCR; the TCRdb copy retains only in-frame clones and omits some. The top ten hold about 14% of the sample, which has around 16,000 clones, roughly 74% seen once.

The sequence came from a human donor in good health. The sample was CD4+ T cells from PBMCs, cultured in vitro. The rearrangement links TRBV6-5 to TRBJ1-1; D is possibly TRBD1 (6 bases). CDR3 nucleotide sequence: TGTGCCAGCAGTTCACAGGGTTGGACTGAAGCTTTCTTT. Protein sequence: CASSSQGWTEAFF.